Included here is one T cell receptor (beta chain) sequence, with context. This clonotype was seen many times. No antigen is known for it. No base qualities exist here, and no much larger clone lies one base off it. Patients with ophthalmopathy had moderately to severely active disease, with a Clinical Activity Score of 3 or more, a NOSPECS grade of 4 or more, and a disease duration of less than 3 months. Patients with other autoimmune diseases, uncontrolled infections, pregnancy or lactation were excluded from the study. Diagnosis was based on clinical symptoms, serum thyroxine, TRAb, thyroid ultrasound and orbital computed tomography. Using Ficoll-Paque density gradient centrifugation, PBMCs were isolated from roughly 9.2 ml of fresh peripheral blood. Total RNA was extracted with Trizol reagent and quality-checked on an Agilent 2100 Bioanalyzer. The source of the sample is a study of Graves' ophthalmopathy and Graves' hyperthyroidism (dated by TCRdb to the late 2010s). Broadly, across the study: Peripheral blood was collected at initial diagnosis, prior to any treatment. The study used signatures of the TCR beta repertoire to tell Graves' ophthalmopathy apart from Graves' hyperthyroidism and to predict which patients would progress to ophthalmopathy. An independent validation cohort comprised around 20 hyperthyroidism patients and some 16 patients who later progressed from hyperthyroidism to ophthalmopathy. In total, around 140 blood samples were TCR-sequenced: approximately 40 ophthalmopathy, approximately 80 hyperthyroidism and about 17 hyperthyroidism-to-ophthalmopathy patients. The 100 discovery patients were divided at random into training and test sets in a 7:3 ratio. To explore V-J signatures that separate ophthalmopathy from hyperthyroidism, a discovery set of about a hundred patients was enrolled, consisting of about 41 with ophthalmopathy and around 60 with stable hyperthyroidism. In six or seven hyperthyroidism patients, the T-cell repertoires found in thyroid tissue were compared with those found in blood. Following sample collection, hyperthyroidism patients were given methimazole at a starting dose of 30 mg daily, and ophthalmopathy patients were given high-dose intravenous methylprednisolone. Summary of the overall study and its limitations: No statistical method was used to predetermine the sample size, and group allocation was not hidden from the investigators. Most expanded thyroid clonotypes with a frequency above 0.001 also appeared in blood, which suggests that blood repertoires may reflect the immune response in the thyroid. In validation, the model predicted ophthalmopathy progression with less than 71% sensitivity and about 73% specificity; some twelve predicted patients were CT-confirmed with GO in a median of 6.5 months. In cross-validation, the 13-signature model distinguished ophthalmopathy from stable hyperthyroidism with almost 90% sensitivity and nearly 82% specificity, and in the test set the corresponding values were roughly 80% and 76%.

TCR beta CDR3 regions were amplified from RNA transcripts for repertoire sequencing. The first round was an RT-PCR using HTBI primers with the Qiagen OneStep RT-PCR kit, and this first round was followed by a second-round multiplex PCR, then size selection and purification. Libraries were sequenced on an Illumina HiSeq2000 using paired-end 100 bp reads. The original pipeline was this. SOAPnuke was used to process the reads, throwing out any read that had adapters, had uncalled bases, had a mean Phred below 15, or lacked an exact constant-primer or identifier match. High-quality paired reads were merged with COPE v1.2.5. Clonotypes were defined as unique nucleotide sequences and were aligned to IMGT TRB V, D and J references using MiTCR v1.1. Only V-J combinations with frequency above 0.0001 were analysed, covering over 98% of repertoires. For each V-J combination, a TCR clonal expansion and chaos score was defined as the ratio of F50 clonal expansion to chaos observed in the TCRdist matrix. Welch's t-statistics and random forest were used to reduce features to about a dozen V-J combinations, which were fed into a naive Bayes classifier. Thyroid-blood repertoire similarity was quantified with the Morisita-Horn index. TCRdb trimmed public reads at Q25 via fastp, called clones via MiXCR and kept in-frame beta chains. Every distinct CDR3 protein forms one entry, paired with its most common genes and DNA. V and J calls and clone size were set by TCRdb, not the authors. The sample table records about 400,000 distinct CDR3 sequences; around 20% of these occur just once. The top ten clonotypes cover roughly 1.5% of the sample.

The CDR3 numbers 16 residues from cysteine through phenylalanine. Of the read, only the CDR3 DNA is kept; its 48 bases are in frame from base 1. CDR1 LNHNV and CDR2 YYDKDF were looked up in the germline V gene (reference sequence). Ends trimmed: V by 0 bases, J by 9 bases; bases unmatched to a gene: 8. This sequence was found in a woman aged 18-29 years with Graves' ophthalmopathy. Donor details come from another sample of the same person, matched by shared clones. Sequencing was performed on peripheral blood. The sequence is built from TRBV15 and TRBJ1-6; TRBD1 lines up with 7 middle nucleotides. The CDR3 region reads CATSREQGGRPSPLHF. The DNA sequence is TGTGCCACCAGCAGAGAGCAGGGGGGACGGCCTTCACCCCTCCACTTT.